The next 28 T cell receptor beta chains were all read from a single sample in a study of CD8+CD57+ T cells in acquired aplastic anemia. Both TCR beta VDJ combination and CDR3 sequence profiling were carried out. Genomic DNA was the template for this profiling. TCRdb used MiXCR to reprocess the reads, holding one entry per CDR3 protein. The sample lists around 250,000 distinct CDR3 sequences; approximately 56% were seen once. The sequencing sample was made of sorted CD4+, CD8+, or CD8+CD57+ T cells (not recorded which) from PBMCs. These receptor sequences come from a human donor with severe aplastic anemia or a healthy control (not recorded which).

CDR3 sequence (DNA): TGTGCCACCAGCAGGACAGGGAAGGTTGATAGAAACACCATATATTTT. Translating it yields CATSRTGKVDRNTIYF. J is TRBJ1-3 and V is TRBV15; 7 bases fit TRBD1. CDR3 length equals 16 residues. V gave up 3 bases and J gave up 5 bases; unmatched junction bases: 10. Germline CDR1 LNHNV, CDR2 YYDKDF (reference sequence).

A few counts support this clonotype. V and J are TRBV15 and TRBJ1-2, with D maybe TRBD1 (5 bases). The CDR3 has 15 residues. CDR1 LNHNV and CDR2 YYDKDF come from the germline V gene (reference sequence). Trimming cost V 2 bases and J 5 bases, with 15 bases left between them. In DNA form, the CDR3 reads TGTGCCACCAGCAGATCGGGACTAGGACGGTATGGCTACACCTTC. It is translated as CATSRSGLGRYGYTF.

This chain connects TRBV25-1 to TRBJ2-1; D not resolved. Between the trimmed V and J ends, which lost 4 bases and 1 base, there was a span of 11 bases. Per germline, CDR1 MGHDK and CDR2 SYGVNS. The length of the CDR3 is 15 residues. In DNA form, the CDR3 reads TGTGCCAGCAGTGCCCCAGACCGTTCCTACAATGAGCAGTTCTTC. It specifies CASSAPDRSYNEQFF.

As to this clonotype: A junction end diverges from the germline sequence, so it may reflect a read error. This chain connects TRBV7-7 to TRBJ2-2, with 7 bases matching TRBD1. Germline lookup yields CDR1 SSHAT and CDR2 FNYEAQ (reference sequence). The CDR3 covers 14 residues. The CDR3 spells CASSRQGDAGELFF. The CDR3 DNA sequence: TGTGCTAGCAGCCGACAGGGAGATGCCGGGGAGCTGTTTTTT.

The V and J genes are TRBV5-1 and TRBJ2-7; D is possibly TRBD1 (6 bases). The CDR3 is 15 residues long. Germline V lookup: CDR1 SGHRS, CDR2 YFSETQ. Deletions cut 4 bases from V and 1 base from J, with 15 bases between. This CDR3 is CASSPRTVYSYEQYF. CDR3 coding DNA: TGCGCCAGCAGCCCAAGGACAGTATATTCCTACGAGCAGTACTTC. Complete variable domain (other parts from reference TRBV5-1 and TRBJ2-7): KAGVTQTPRYLIKTRGQQVTLSCSPISGHRSVSWYQQTPGQGLQFLFEYFSETQRNKGNFPGRFSGRQFSNSRSEMNVSTLELGDSALYLCASSPRTVYSYEQYFGPGTRLTVT.

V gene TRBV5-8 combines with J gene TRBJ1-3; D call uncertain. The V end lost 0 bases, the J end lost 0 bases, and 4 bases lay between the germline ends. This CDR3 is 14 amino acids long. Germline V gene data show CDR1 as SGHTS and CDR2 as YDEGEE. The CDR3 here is CASSLDNSGNTIYF. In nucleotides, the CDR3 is TGTGCCAGCAGCTTGGACAACTCTGGAAACACCATATATTTT.

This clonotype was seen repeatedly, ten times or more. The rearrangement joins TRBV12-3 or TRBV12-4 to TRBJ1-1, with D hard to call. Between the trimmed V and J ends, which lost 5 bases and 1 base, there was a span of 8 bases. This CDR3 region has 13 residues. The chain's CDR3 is CASSPTPNTEAFF. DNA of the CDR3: TGTGCCAGCAGTCCAACACCGAACACTGAAGCTTTCTTT.

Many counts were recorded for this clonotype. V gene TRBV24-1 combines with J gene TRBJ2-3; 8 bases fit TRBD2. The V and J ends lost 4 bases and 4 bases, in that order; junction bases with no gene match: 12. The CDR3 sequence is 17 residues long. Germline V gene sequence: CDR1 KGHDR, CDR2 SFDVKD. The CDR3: CATSDLSAGGPADTQYF. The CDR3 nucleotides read TGTGCCACCAGTGACCTCTCTGCGGGGGGCCCAGCAGATACGCAGTATTTT.

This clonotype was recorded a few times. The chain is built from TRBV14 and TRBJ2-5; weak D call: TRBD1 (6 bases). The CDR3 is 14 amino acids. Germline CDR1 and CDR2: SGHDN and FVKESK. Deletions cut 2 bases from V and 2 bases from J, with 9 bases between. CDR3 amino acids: CASSQRDTQETQYF. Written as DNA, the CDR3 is TGTGCCAGCAGCCAAAGGGACACTCAAGAGACCCAGTACTTC.

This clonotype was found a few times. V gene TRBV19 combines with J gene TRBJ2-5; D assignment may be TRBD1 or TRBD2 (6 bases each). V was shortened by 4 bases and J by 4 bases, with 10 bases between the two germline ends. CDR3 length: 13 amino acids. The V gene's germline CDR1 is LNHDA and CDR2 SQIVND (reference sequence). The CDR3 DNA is TGTGCCAGTAGTAAGGGGGGAACAGAGACCCAGTACTTC. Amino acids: CASSKGGTETQYF.

The CDR3 sequence is CASSDSDSTDTQYF. Here the CDR3 DNA reads TGTGCCAGCAGTGACTCGGACAGCACAGATACGCAGTATTTT. The chain has TRBV6-4 and TRBJ2-3, with D uncertain. CDR3 length equals 14 residues. V lost 0 bases to trimming and J lost 0 bases, with 4 bases between them. Germline V gives CDR1 MRHNA, CDR2 SNTAGT.

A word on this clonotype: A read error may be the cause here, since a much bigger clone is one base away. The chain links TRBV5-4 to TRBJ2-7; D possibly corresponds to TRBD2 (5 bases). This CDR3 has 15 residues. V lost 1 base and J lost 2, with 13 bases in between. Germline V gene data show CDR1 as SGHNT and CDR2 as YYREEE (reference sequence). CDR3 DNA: TGTGCCAGCAGCTTGAGAGGGCTTAAAACCTACGAGCAGTACTTC. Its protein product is CASSLRGLKTYEQYF.

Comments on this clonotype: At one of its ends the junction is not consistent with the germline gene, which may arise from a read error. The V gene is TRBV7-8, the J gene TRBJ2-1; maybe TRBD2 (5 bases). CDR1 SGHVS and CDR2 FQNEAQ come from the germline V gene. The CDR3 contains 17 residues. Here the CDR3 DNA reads TGTGCCAGCAGCCCCTCCGGAGGATTCTCGGGCTACAATGAGCAGTTTTTC. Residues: CASSPSGGFSGYNEQFF.

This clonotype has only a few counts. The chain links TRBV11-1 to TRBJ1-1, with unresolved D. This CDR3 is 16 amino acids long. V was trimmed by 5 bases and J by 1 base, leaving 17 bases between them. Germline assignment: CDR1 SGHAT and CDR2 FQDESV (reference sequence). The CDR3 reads CASSAVEKQKNTEAFF. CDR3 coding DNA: TGTGCCAGCAGCGCAGTAGAAAAACAGAAGAACACTGAAGCTTTCTTT.

CDR3 in DNA: TGCGCCAGCAGCCAGGGTCTAGCGGGACTGGAGACCCAGTACTTC. This sequence encodes CASSQGLAGLETQYF. The chain has TRBV4-1 and TRBJ2-5; 9 positions agree with TRBD2. This CDR3 region has 15 residues. Unmatched junction bases numbered 7, after V lost 3 bases and J lost 5 bases. The germline CDR1 and CDR2 sequences are MGHRA and YSYEKL.

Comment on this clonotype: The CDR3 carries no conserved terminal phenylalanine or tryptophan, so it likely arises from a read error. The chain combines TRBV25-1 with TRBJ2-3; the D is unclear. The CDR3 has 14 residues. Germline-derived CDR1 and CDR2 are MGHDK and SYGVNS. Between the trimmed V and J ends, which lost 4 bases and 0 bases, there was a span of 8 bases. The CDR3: CASSGGPSTDTQYL. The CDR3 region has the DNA TGTGCCAGCAGTGGTGGCCCCAGCACAGATACGCAGTATCTT.

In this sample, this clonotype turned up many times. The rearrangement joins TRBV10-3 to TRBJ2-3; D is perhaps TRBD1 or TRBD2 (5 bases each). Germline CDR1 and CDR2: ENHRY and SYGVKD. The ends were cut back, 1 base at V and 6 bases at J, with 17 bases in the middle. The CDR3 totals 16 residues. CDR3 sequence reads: CAISEFAGTPGDTQYF. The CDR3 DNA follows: TGTGCCATCAGTGAGTTTGCCGGGACCCCCGGCGATACGCAGTATTTT.

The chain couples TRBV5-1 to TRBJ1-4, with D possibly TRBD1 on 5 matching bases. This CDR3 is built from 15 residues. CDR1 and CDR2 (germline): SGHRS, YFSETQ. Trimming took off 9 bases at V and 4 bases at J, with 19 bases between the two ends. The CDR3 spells CATSTRGASNEKLFF. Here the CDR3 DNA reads TGCGCCACCTCGACGAGAGGGGCGAGTAATGAAAAACTGTTTTTT. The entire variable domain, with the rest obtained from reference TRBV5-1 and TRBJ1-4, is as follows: KAGVTQTPRYLIKTRGQQVTLSCSPISGHRSVSWYQQTPGQGLQFLFEYFSETQRNKGNFPGRFSGRQFSNSRSEMNVSTLELGDSALYLCATSTRGASNEKLFFGSGTQLSVL.

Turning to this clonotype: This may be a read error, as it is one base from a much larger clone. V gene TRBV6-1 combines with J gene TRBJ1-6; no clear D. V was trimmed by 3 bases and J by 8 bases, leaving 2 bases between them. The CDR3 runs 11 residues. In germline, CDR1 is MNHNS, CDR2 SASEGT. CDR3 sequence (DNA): TGTGCCAGCAGTGATTATTCACCCCTCCACTTT. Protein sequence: CASSDYSPLHF.

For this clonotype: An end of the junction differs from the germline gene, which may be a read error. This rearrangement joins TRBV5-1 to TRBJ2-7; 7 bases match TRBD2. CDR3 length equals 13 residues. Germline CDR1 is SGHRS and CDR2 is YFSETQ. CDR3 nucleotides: TGTGCCAGCAGCGACCGGACTAGTTGCGAGCAGTACTTC. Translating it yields CASSDRTSCEQYF.

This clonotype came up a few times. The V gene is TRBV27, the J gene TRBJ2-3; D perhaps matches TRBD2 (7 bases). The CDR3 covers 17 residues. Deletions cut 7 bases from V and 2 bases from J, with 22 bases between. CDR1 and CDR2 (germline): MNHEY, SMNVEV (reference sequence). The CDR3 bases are TGTGCCAGCACCTTGTTGGGACGGGGGGCCCTCACAGATACGCAGTATTTT. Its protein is CASTLLGRGALTDTQYF.

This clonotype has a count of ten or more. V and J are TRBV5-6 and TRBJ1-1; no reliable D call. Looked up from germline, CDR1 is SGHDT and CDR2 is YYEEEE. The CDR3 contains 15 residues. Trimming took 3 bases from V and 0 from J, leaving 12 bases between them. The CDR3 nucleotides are TGTGCCAGCAGCTACTCCGCGGTTGTGAACACTGAAGCTTTCTTT. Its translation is CASSYSAVVNTEAFF.

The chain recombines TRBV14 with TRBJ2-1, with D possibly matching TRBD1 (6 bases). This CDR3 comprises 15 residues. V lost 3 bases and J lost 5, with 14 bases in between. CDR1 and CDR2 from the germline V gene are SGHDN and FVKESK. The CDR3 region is CASSQGALSHNEQFF. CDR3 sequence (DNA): TGTGCCAGCAGCCAGGGGGCGCTGAGTCACAATGAGCAGTTCTTC.

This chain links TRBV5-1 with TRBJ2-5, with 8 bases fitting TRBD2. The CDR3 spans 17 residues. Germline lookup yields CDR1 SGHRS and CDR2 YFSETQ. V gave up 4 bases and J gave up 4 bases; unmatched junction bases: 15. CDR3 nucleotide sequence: TGCGCCAGCAGCGAGCGAGGTTGGGGTCTAGCGGGAGAGACCCAGTACTTC. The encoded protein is CASSERGWGLAGETQYF.

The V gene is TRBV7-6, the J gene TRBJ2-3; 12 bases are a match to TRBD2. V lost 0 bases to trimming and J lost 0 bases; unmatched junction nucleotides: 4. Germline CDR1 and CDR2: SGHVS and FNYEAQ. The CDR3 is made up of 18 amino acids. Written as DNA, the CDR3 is TGTGCCAGCAGCTTAGCCTCCGGACTAGCGGGGAGCACAGATACGCAGTATTTT. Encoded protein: CASSLASGLAGSTDTQYF.

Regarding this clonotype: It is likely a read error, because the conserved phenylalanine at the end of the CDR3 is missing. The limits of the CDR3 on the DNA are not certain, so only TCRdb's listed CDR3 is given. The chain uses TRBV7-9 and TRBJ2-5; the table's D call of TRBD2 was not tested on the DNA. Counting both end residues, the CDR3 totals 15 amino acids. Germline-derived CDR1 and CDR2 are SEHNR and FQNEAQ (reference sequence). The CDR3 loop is CASSLLQAGHKRPST.

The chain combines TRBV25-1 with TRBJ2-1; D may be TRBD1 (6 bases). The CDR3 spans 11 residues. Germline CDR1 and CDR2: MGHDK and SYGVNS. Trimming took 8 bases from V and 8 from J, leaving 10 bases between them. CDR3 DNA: TGTGCCAGCCAACAGGGTGATGAGCAGTTCTTC. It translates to CASQQGDEQFF.

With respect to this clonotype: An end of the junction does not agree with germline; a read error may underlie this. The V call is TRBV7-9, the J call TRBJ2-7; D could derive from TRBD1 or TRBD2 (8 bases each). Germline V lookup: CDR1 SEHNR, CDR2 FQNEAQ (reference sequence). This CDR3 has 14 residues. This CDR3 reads CASSIAGQDYEQYF. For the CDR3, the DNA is TGTGCCAGCAGCATAGCGGGACAGGACTACGAGCAGTACTTC.